A single sample is the source of the 26 T cell receptor beta chains below, sequenced in a study of T cell responses to AZD1222 COVID-19 vaccine. Sequencing was performed with immunoSEQ multiplex PCR; in TCRdb, only in-frame clones are kept and a portion is missing. The table shows around 100,000 clones, with around 90% occurring only once. The specimen was peripheral blood, collected 28 days after the second AZD1222 dose. The receptors come from an adult who received the AZD1222 COVID-19 vaccine.

V usage is TRBV6-5 and J usage is TRBJ2-7; a weak D match, TRBD2 (7 bases). V lost 3 bases and J lost 1, with 16 bases in between. CDR1 MNHEY and CDR2 SVGAGI come from the germline V gene. CDR3 length: 16 residues. The CDR3 region has the DNA TGTGCCAGCAGTTATGGAGCGGGACACGAGTCCTACGAGCAGTACTTC. Translation: CASSYGAGHESYEQYF.

This sequence joins TRBV6-1 and TRBJ2-1; TRBD2 matches at 8 bases. With V trimmed by 2 bases and J by 5 bases, 5 bases remained unmatched. Germline CDR1 and CDR2: MNHNS and SASEGT. The CDR3 totals 15 residues. The CDR3 DNA follows: TGTGCCAGCAGTGAAAGCGGGGGTGGGCACAATGAGCAGTTCTTC. Its translation is CASSESGGGHNEQFF.

The rearrangement uses TRBV28 and TRBJ1-3; D is unresolved. The V end lost 3 bases, the J end lost 0 bases, and 6 bases lay between the germline ends. Germline V gene data show CDR1 as MDHEN and CDR2 as SYDVKM. The CDR3 is 14 residues long. Written as DNA, the CDR3 is TGTGCCAGCAGTTTCGGCAGCTCTGGAAACACCATATATTTT. This sequence encodes CASSFGSSGNTIYF.

This CDR3 reads CASSKYRSGEQYF. In nucleotides, the CDR3 is TGTGCCAGCAGCAAATACAGGTCAGGCGAGCAGTACTTC. The chain couples TRBV21-1 to TRBJ2-7; the tabulated D call, TRBD1, remains unverified against the DNA. TRBV21-1 corresponds to a pseudogene. The CDR3 contains 13 residues.

The chain combines TRBV10-2 with TRBJ1-4; TRBD1 is a possible D gene (5 bases). V was shortened by 6 bases and J by 7 bases, with 18 bases between the two germline ends. Germline V gene sequence: CDR1 WSHSY, CDR2 SAAADI. This CDR3 has 15 residues. CDR3 protein: CASSRQFTGGEKLFF. CDR3 DNA: TGCGCCAGCAGCCGACAGTTTACGGGTGGTGAAAAACTGTTTTTT.

V is TRBV19 and J is TRBJ1-6; D gene uncertain. CDR1 is LNHDA, CDR2 SQIVND, per germline (reference sequence). The V gene lost 5 bases and the J gene lost 5 bases, with 10 bases spanning the gap. The CDR3 sequence is 14 residues long. The CDR3 nucleotides read TGTGCCAGTAGTGACGACGGCGATAATTCACCCCTCCACTTT. Translation gives CASSDDGDNSPLHF. The complete variable domain, with remaining parts taken from reference TRBV19 and TRBJ1-6, reads DGGITQSPKYLFRKEGQNVTLSCEQNLNHDAMYWYRQDPGQGLRLIYYSQIVNDFQKGDIAEGYSVSREKKESFPLTVTSAQKNPTAFYLCASSDDGDNSPLHFGNGTRLTVT.

V and J are TRBV14 and TRBJ2-7, with 12 bases identical to TRBD2. This CDR3 is 14 amino acids long. The germline gives CDR1 SGHDN, CDR2 FVKESK. V shed 4 bases and J 6 bases; nucleotides not matched to a gene: 4. CDR3 in DNA: TGTGCCAGCAGCCGACTAGCGGGAGTCGGCGAGCAGTACTTC. Protein: CASSRLAGVGEQYF.

This sequence joins TRBV10-2 and TRBJ1-1; tentatively, D is TRBD1 (6 bases). Germline CDR1 reads WSHSY; CDR2 reads SAAADI. The CDR3 spans 15 residues. Trimming took 3 bases from V and 0 from J, leaving 11 bases between them. The chain's CDR3 is CASSEPGVMNTEAFF. In nucleotides, the CDR3 is TGCGCCAGCAGTGAACCAGGGGTAATGAACACTGAAGCTTTCTTT.

This chain connects TRBV6-6 to TRBJ2-5; 8 bases are shared with TRBD1. The V gene end was trimmed by 6 bases and the J gene end by 5 bases; junction bases not matched to a gene: 5. Germline V gene sequence: CDR1 MNHNY, CDR2 SVGAGI (reference sequence). The CDR3 is 13 residues long. Here the CDR3 DNA reads TGTGCCAGCAGCCAGGGGGCCTTGGAGACCCAGTACTTC. It is translated as CASSQGALETQYF.

This clone turned up a few times. The chain uses TRBV3-1 (or the pseudogene TRBV3-2) and TRBJ2-1, with 8 bases lining up with TRBD2. The V gene end was trimmed by 4 bases and the J gene end by 6 bases; junction bases not matched to a gene: 8. This CDR3 region has 15 residues. CDR1 LGHDT and CDR2 YNNKEL come from the germline V gene (reference sequence). This CDR3 reads CASSPISGMVNEQFF. The CDR3 region has the DNA TGTGCCAGCAGCCCCATTAGCGGGATGGTCAATGAGCAGTTCTTC.

V is TRBV19 and J is TRBJ2-7; 8 bases match TRBD1. CDR1 and CDR2 from the germline V gene are LNHDA and SQIVND (reference sequence). Trimming removed 5 bases from V and 3 bases from J; junction bases left unmatched: 6. The CDR3 consists of 14 residues. The CDR3 nucleotides read TGTGCCAGTAGTGTTCAGACAGGGGACTACGAGCAGTACTTC. Protein product: CASSVQTGDYEQYF.

The chain uses TRBV28 and TRBJ1-6; no reliable D call. Between the trimmed V and J ends, which lost 5 bases and 8 bases, there was a span of 7 bases. The germline V gene has CDR1 MDHEN and CDR2 SYDVKM. The CDR3 has 12 residues. CDR3: CASSRVDSPLHF. CDR3 nucleotides: TGTGCCAGCAGTCGGGTCGATTCACCCCTCCACTTT. The full variable domain, completed using reference TRBV28 and TRBJ1-6, is DVKVTQSSRYLVKRTGEKVFLECVQDMDHENMFWYRQDPGLGLRLIYFSYDVKMKEKGDIPEGYSVSREKKERFSLILESASTNQTSMYLCASSRVDSPLHFGNGTRLTVT.

The chain combines TRBV28 with TRBJ1-3; D is ambiguous. Trimming pared 3 bases from V and 4 bases from J, leaving 4 bases between. The CDR3 consists of 12 residues. Germline CDR1 is MDHEN and CDR2 is SYDVKM. The DNA for the CDR3 is TGTGCCAGCAGTTTTGGCGGAAACACCATATATTTT. Translation gives CASSFGGNTIYF.

This clone was detected once. The rearrangement uses TRBV4-3 and TRBJ1-6; TRBD1 agrees at 8 bases. The CDR3 is 17 amino acids. V was clipped by 1 base and J by 9 bases; unmatched bases: 11. In germline, CDR1 is LGHNA, CDR2 YSLEER. The CDR3 nucleotides are TGCGCCAGCAGCCAAGTCCCACGGCCAGGGGGCTCTTCACCCCTCCACTTT. Protein sequence: CASSQVPRPGGSSPLHF.

This chain joins TRBV24-1 and TRBJ2-3; unclear D gene. Germline CDR1 and CDR2: KGHDR and SFDVKD. Trimming took 3 bases from V and 0 from J, leaving 12 bases between them. The CDR3 runs 16 residues. The CDR3 spells CATSDPTAGSTDTQYF. The CDR3 DNA reads TGTGCCACCAGTGATCCCACGGCAGGCAGCACAGATACGCAGTATTTT.

The chain has TRBV3-1 (or the pseudogene TRBV3-2) and TRBJ1-3, with a weak D call TRBD1 (5 bases). The V end was cut by 4 bases, the J end by 4 bases, with 8 bases between. Per germline, CDR1 LGHDT and CDR2 YNNKEL (reference sequence). CDR3 size: 13 residues. The CDR3 region has the DNA TGTGCCAGCAGCCGGCAGGGAGGAAACACCATATATTTT. Protein product: CASSRQGGNTIYF.

The chain carries TRBV5-4 and TRBJ2-7, with 7 positions matching TRBD2. The CDR3 consists of 16 residues. CDR1 and CDR2 (germline): SGHNT, YYREEE (reference sequence). The V gene end was trimmed by 1 base and the J gene end by 6 bases; junction bases not matched to a gene: 13. This CDR3 is CASSLSRQRDNAEQYF. As DNA, the CDR3 is TGTGCCAGCAGCTTGTCCCGCCAGCGGGATAATGCCGAGCAGTACTTC.

This chain links TRBV4-3 with TRBJ1-5; the D gene is possibly TRBD1 (5 bases). Germline loops: CDR1 LGHNA, CDR2 YSLEER. V dropped 0 bases and J dropped 2 bases, with 11 bases sitting between them. The CDR3 runs to 16 residues. DNA for the CDR3: TGCGCCAGCAGCCAAGAGTTGGGGGATCGCAATCAGCCCCAGCATTTT. Protein: CASSQELGDRNQPQHF.

The CDR3 region is CATSSPGLGTYNEQFF. The CDR3 DNA is TGTGCCACCAGCAGCCCGGGACTAGGCACCTACAATGAGCAGTTCTTC. V is TRBV15 and J is TRBJ2-1, with 8 bases fitting TRBD2. The V segment lost 3 bases and the J segment 2 bases; nucleotides outside the gene matches: 6. CDR3 length equals 16 residues. CDR1 is LNHNV and CDR2 is YYDKDF in the germline V gene (reference sequence).

In its sample, this clone was seen once. This chain joins TRBV28 and TRBJ2-7; maybe TRBD1 (6 bases). Between the trimmed V and J ends, which lost 8 bases and 4 bases, there was a span of 15 bases. The CDR3 is made up of 13 amino acids. The germline CDR1 and CDR2 sequences are MDHEN and SYDVKM. CDR3 region: CASEGVGDYEQYF. CDR3 sequence (DNA): TGTGCCAGCGAGGGGGTAGGTGATTACGAGCAGTACTTC.

The V and J genes are TRBV5-1 and TRBJ2-4, with D perhaps TRBD1 or TRBD2 (6 bases each). V was cut by 1 base and J by 8 bases, with 22 bases left in between. The germline CDR1 and CDR2 sequences are SGHRS and YFSETQ. The CDR3 runs to 17 residues. The CDR3, as DNA: TGCGCCAGCAGCTTGTTGAATTCGCGGGACAACCAAGACATTCAGTACTTC. Amino acids: CASSLLNSRDNQDIQYF.

The table lists this clone with a few counts. The chain combines TRBV19 with TRBJ1-1; the match to TRBD1 covers 8 bases. The ends lost 4 bases at V and 5 bases at J; junction bases unmatched: 3. Germline V gives CDR1 LNHDA, CDR2 SQIVND (reference sequence). This CDR3 comprises 13 residues. Here the CDR3 reads CASSTQGGTEAFF. CDR3 bases: TGTGCCAGTAGTACACAGGGGGGGACTGAAGCTTTCTTT.

This chain connects TRBV24-1 to TRBJ2-3; TRBD1 is a possible D gene (5 bases). CDR3 length equals 17 residues. Germline lookup yields CDR1 KGHDR and CDR2 SFDVKD. The V gene lost 0 bases and the J gene lost 2 bases, with 14 bases spanning the gap. The CDR3 is CATSDLRPDRPTDTQYF. The CDR3, as DNA: TGTGCCACCAGTGATTTGCGTCCCGACAGACCCACAGATACGCAGTATTTT.

The chain is built from TRBV5-1 and TRBJ2-7; D may be TRBD2 (7 bases). The CDR3 extends over 16 amino acids. V shed 3 bases and J shed 4 bases, with 20 bases lying between them. The germline CDR1 and CDR2 sequences are SGHRS and YFSETQ. The CDR3 DNA sequence: TGCGCCAGCAGCTCGGGGGCGGGAGCACCAAGGTACGAGCAGTACTTC. This translates into CASSSGAGAPRYEQYF.

The rearrangement joins TRBV9 to TRBJ1-1, with D unclear. V shed 3 bases and J shed 7 bases, with 10 bases lying between them. The CDR3 is 12 residues long. CDR1 and CDR2 (germline): SGDLS, YYNGEE. The CDR3 region has the DNA TGTGCCAGCAGCGCCCTCCGGGGTGAAGCTTTCTTT. This encodes CASSALRGEAFF. Filled out from reference TRBV9 and TRBJ1-1, the complete variable domain reads DSGVTQTPKHLITATGQRVTLRCSPRSGDLSVYWYQQSLDQGLQFLIQYYNGEERAKGNILERFSAQQFPDLHSELNLSSLELGDSALYFCASSALRGEAFFGQGTRLTVV.

This rearrangement joins TRBV28 to TRBJ1-2, with a possible D match to TRBD1 (5 bases). Germline V gene lookup returns CDR1 MDHEN and CDR2 SYDVKM. The V and J ends lost 7 bases and 5 bases respectively, with 20 bases between them. This CDR3 has 15 residues. Written as DNA, the CDR3 is TGTGCCAGCACCCTAGGATACGGGGGTCGGTATGGCTACACCTTC. Its protein is CASTLGYGGRYGYTF.